One and the same sample provided the 15 T cell receptor beta chains below, sequenced in a study of T cells in Graves' hyperthyroidism and ophthalmopathy (dated by TCRdb to the late 2010s). The library was built by means of multiplex PCR. TCRdb lists the instrument as Illumina HiSeq 2000. The TCR beta CDR3 regions were amplified from RNA transcripts. A first-round RT-PCR of the TCR CDR3 used the HTBI primer set with the Qiagen OneStep RT-PCR kit. TCRdb applied fastp at Q25 and MiXCR to the public reads, then kept only in-frame beta chains. Every entry covers one CDR3 protein and lists the most common genes and DNA from its rows. In this sample the table shows approximately 410,000 distinct CDR3 sequences, about 13% of which occur a single time. Of the sample, 5% to 6% is held by the ten largest clones. Sequenced input: blood. These receptors all come from a woman aged 18-29 years with Graves' hyperthyroidism.

This clonotype was observed a handful of times. V is TRBV3-1 and J is TRBJ2-7; 9 nucleotides match TRBD2. V gave up 0 bases and J gave up 6 bases; unmatched junction bases: 6. Germline assignment: CDR1 LGHDT and CDR2 YNNKEL (reference sequence). The CDR3 length is 15 residues. CDR3 nucleotide sequence: TGTGCCAGCAGCCAAGATCCGGGACTAGCCCGCGAGCAGTACTTC. Encoded protein: CASSQDPGLAREQYF.

This clonotype has a handful of counts. J is TRBJ2-3 and V is TRBV20-1; 8 nucleotides align to TRBD2. This CDR3 spans 15 amino acids. Germline CDR1 reads DFQATT; CDR2 reads SNEGSKA (reference sequence). V was clipped by 7 bases and J by 5 bases; unmatched bases: 14. CDR3 sequence reads: CSDGASGLEEDTQYF. The DNA for the CDR3 is TGCAGTGACGGTGCTTCGGGACTAGAGGAAGATACGCAGTATTTT.

V is TRBV12-3 or TRBV12-4 and J is TRBJ1-2; 7 bases map to TRBD1. This CDR3 has 15 amino acids. V lost 2 bases, J lost 6 bases, and 9 bases stayed unmatched. The CDR3 region has the DNA TGTGCCAGCAGTTTACAGGAGGGGGCAACGGATGGCTACACCTTC. Translated, it gives CASSLQEGATDGYTF.

This clonotype has a count of ten or more. This rearrangement joins TRBV30 to TRBJ1-4, with a tentative D call TRBD1 (5 bases). The CDR3 covers 13 residues. CDR1 GTSNPN and CDR2 SVGIG come from the germline V gene (reference sequence). V lost 2 bases and J lost 4, with 8 bases in between. The CDR3 protein is CAWSPGYNEKLFF. The DNA for the CDR3 is TGTGCCTGGAGTCCAGGGTATAATGAAAAACTGTTTTTT.

This clonotype occurred many times. V gene TRBV28 combines with J gene TRBJ1-2, with D tentatively TRBD1 (5 bases). Trimming cost V 5 bases and J 5 bases, with 9 bases left between them. This CDR3 contains 12 residues. CDR1 is MDHEN and CDR2 is SYDVKM in the germline V gene. CDR3: CASSRGTYGYTF. As DNA, the CDR3 is TGTGCCAGCAGTCGGGGGACTTATGGCTACACCTTC.

This clonotype came up many times. Written as DNA, the CDR3 is TGTGCCAGCAGTTTATCGTTTTCGCCTGGACAGGGCAGTAATTCACCCCTCCACTTT. The encoded protein is CASSLSFSPGQGSNSPLHF. The rearrangement uses TRBV27 and TRBJ1-6, with TRBD1 matching over 8 bases. With V trimmed by 0 bases and J by 6 bases, 13 bases remained unmatched. The germline V gene encodes CDR1 MNHEY and CDR2 SMNVEV (reference sequence). The CDR3 is made up of 19 amino acids.

This clonotype was recorded many times. The germline gene is not matched at one end of the junction; a read error may be the cause. The chain has TRBV6-1 and TRBJ1-6; 11 bases are a match to TRBD1. The CDR3 extends over 18 amino acids. Per germline, CDR1 MNHNS and CDR2 SASEGT. In nucleotides, the CDR3 is TGTGCCAGCACTGAACGAGGACTGGACAGGGGGCATGGATCACCCCTCCACTTT. Translating it yields CASTERGLDRGHGSPLHF.

This clonotype was picked up a small number of times. V and J are TRBV19 and TRBJ2-3; 7 nucleotides align to TRBD2. Germline V lookup: CDR1 LNHDA, CDR2 SQIVND (reference sequence). This CDR3 is built from 15 residues. V was pared by 5 bases and J by 0 bases, with 5 bases of the junction left unmatched. The CDR3 spells CASSRLAVSTDTQYF. The CDR3 nucleotides read TGTGCCAGTAGTCGGCTAGCGGTGAGCACAGATACGCAGTATTTT.

The chain links TRBV30 to TRBJ2-1; 12 nucleotides match TRBD2. CDR3 length equals 20 residues. The V gene's germline CDR1 is GTSNPN and CDR2 SVGIG (reference sequence). With V trimmed by 2 bases and J by 2 bases, 16 bases remained unmatched. CDR3 protein: CAWSSWGLAGSPSTYNEQFF. In nucleotides, the CDR3 is TGTGCCTGGAGTTCGTGGGGACTAGCGGGTTCTCCTTCTACCTACAATGAGCAGTTCTTC.

This clonotype came up many times. The V gene is TRBV28, the J gene TRBJ1-6, with D perhaps matching TRBD1 (5 bases). V shed 6 bases and J shed 14 bases, with 14 bases lying between them. CDR3 size: 12 residues. Germline CDR1 reads MDHEN; CDR2 reads SYDVKM. This CDR3 is CASRPTWGALHF. The CDR3 coding sequence is TGTGCCAGCAGACCAACGTGGGGGGCCCTCCACTTT.

The chain employs TRBV7-2 and TRBJ2-7; 10 bases match TRBD2. CDR3 length: 17 residues. The germline CDR1 and CDR2 sequences are SGHTA and FQGNSA. V gave up 8 bases and J gave up 5 bases; unmatched junction bases: 18. As DNA, the CDR3 is TGTGCCAGCCAAAGTCCCCTAGCGGGAGTGGCAAGCAACGAGCAGTACTTC. This translates into CASQSPLAGVASNEQYF.

J is TRBJ1-3 and V is TRBV5-1; D ambiguous. This CDR3 is built from 15 residues. Between the trimmed V and J ends, which lost 0 bases and 0 bases, there was a span of 7 bases. In germline, CDR1 is SGHRS, CDR2 YFSETQ. This chain's CDR3 is CASSLEGNSGNTIYF. The CDR3 DNA reads as TGCGCCAGCAGCTTGGAAGGGAACTCTGGAAACACCATATATTTT.

This clonotype was seen ten or more times. The gene calls are TRBV28 and TRBJ2-3, with D perhaps TRBD2 (6 bases). Between the trimmed V and J ends, which lost 5 bases and 6 bases, there was a span of 21 bases. The CDR3 length is 16 residues. The V gene's germline CDR1 is MDHEN and CDR2 SYDVKM. CDR3 loop: CASSAPPYRGTDTQYF. The DNA for the CDR3 is TGTGCCAGCAGTGCTCCCCCCTACCGGGGGACGGATACGCAGTATTTT.

As regards this clonotype: A read error is possible here, since a much larger clone lies one base away. The V gene is TRBV29-1, the J gene TRBJ2-7, with TRBD2 identical over 12 bases. Germline V gene lookup returns CDR1 SQVTM and CDR2 ANQGSEA. The CDR3 sequence is 13 residues long. V dropped 6 bases and J dropped 2; count of bases not matched to a gene: 2. CDR3 sequence (DNA): TGCAGCGTCGGACTAGCGGGGCCCTACGAGCAGTACTTC. It is translated as CSVGLAGPYEQYF.

This clonotype turned up a few times. The CDR3 DNA reads TGCAGTGCTAGTTTGCTAGCGGGAGGTTACGAGCAGTACTTC. Translation: CSASLLAGGYEQYF. This chain joins TRBV20-1 and TRBJ2-7, with 11 bases aligning to TRBD2. Losses at the gene ends were 3 bases for V and 4 bases for J; bases not matched to a gene: 5. This CDR3 contains 14 residues. Per the germline V gene, CDR1 is DFQATT and CDR2 is SNEGSKA (reference sequence).